Below, 24 T cell receptor beta chains from the same sample are listed, as sequenced in a study of blood T cells in healthy people across ages. Primers used in a second PCR of about 6 to 11 cycles were a sample-barcoded 5' primer and a J-beta primer mix. MiXCR, applied by TCRdb to the 5' RACE reads, yields one record per CDR3 protein. The repertoire holds approximately 960,000 distinct CDR3 sequences, with under 35% as singletons. The same specimen was also included in a second study, on T cells of mothers and their children.

Sequencing was done on a sample of blood. These receptors were obtained from a woman aged 40 to 50 in good health.

This clonotype came up a few times. The chain combines TRBV12-3 or TRBV12-4 with TRBJ1-5; a possible D gene is TRBD1 (6 bases). V gave up 3 bases and J gave up 3 bases, with 12 bases separating them. CDR3 length: 15 residues. DNA for the CDR3: TGTGCCAGCAGTTTTGCAGGGGCACACAATCAGCCCCAGCATTTT. Its translation: CASSFAGAHNQPQHF.

This chain uses TRBV5-6 with TRBJ1-1; TRBD1 is a possible D gene (5 bases). V lost 2 bases, J lost 2 bases, and 16 bases lay in between. CDR1 and CDR2 from the germline V gene are SGHDT and YYEEEE. The CDR3 has 16 residues. The DNA of the CDR3 is TGTGCCAGCAGCTTCTATGGGGTGGGACGCAACACTGAAGCTTTCTTT. Translating gives CASSFYGVGRNTEAFF. The entire variable domain, with the rest obtained from reference TRBV5-6 and TRBJ1-1, is as follows: DAGVTQSPTHLIKTRGQQVTLRCSPKSGHDTVSWYQQALGQGPQFIFQYYEEEERQRGNFPDRFSGHQFPNYSSELNVNALLLGDSALYLCASSFYGVGRNTEAFFGQGTRLTVV.

The sample holds one count of this clonotype. The chain has TRBV30 and TRBJ1-2; TRBD1 matches 7 bases. V was clipped by 7 bases and J by 6 bases; unmatched bases: 8. In germline, CDR1 is GTSNPN, CDR2 SVGIG (reference sequence). The CDR3 totals 12 residues. Here the CDR3 reads CASTGTADGYTF. CDR3 nucleotides: TGTGCCTCGACCGGGACAGCGGATGGCTACACCTTC.

This clonotype was seen a handful of times. V and J are TRBV27 and TRBJ2-3, with TRBD2 as a possible D gene (5 bases). This CDR3 comprises 15 residues. Per the germline V gene, CDR1 is MNHEY and CDR2 is SMNVEV (reference sequence). Between the trimmed V and J ends, which lost 5 bases and 6 bases, there was a span of 18 bases. CDR3 sequence reads: CASSPRNDRGDTQYF. As DNA, the CDR3 is TGTGCCAGCAGTCCAAGAAACGACCGAGGGGATACGCAGTATTTT.

This clonotype appeared a few times. The chain combines TRBV20-1 with TRBJ2-3; 8 bases fit TRBD2. This CDR3 is built from 16 residues. Trimming cost V 1 base and J 11 bases; bases outside gene matches: 17. Germline values: CDR1 DFQATT, CDR2 SNEGSKA (reference sequence). CDR3 DNA sequence: TGCAGTGCTAGAGCTCAAGCGGGGGCCGTAAAAGGGGGGCAGTATTTT. It is translated as CSARAQAGAVKGGQYF.

A few counts support this clonotype. The CDR3 coding sequence is TGTGCCAGCAGCCATACTGGCCTAGCGGGGGGAGGAGCCGACAGAAACATTCAGTACTTC. Translated: CASSHTGLAGGGADRNIQYF. The V and J genes are TRBV6-1 and TRBJ2-4, with 11 positions matching TRBD2. The V gene's germline CDR1 is MNHNS and CDR2 SASEGT. CDR3 length equals 20 residues. V dropped 6 bases and J dropped 6; count of bases not matched to a gene: 22.

This clonotype has just one count. V gene TRBV4-2 combines with J gene TRBJ2-5; D possibly corresponds to TRBD2 (6 bases). Germline loops: CDR1 LGHNA, CDR2 YNFKEQ. There are 14 residues in the CDR3. The V end lost 0 bases, the J end lost 6 bases, and 11 bases lay between the germline ends. The CDR3 is CASSQEGGEKTQYF. CDR3 sequence (DNA): TGTGCCAGCAGCCAAGAGGGGGGAGAAAAGACCCAGTACTTC.

The V and J genes are TRBV5-1 and TRBJ1-2; D might be TRBD1 (5 bases). The germline gives CDR1 SGHRS, CDR2 YFSETQ. V lost 0 bases and J lost 0, with 9 bases in between. CDR3 length equals 15 residues. CDR3 amino acids: CASSLAGASNYGYTF. CDR3 sequence (DNA): TGCGCCAGCAGCTTGGCTGGGGCTTCTAACTATGGCTACACCTTC.

A single count supports this clonotype. Its ends do not fully match the called genes, so a read error is possible. The chain is built from TRBV5-1 and TRBJ2-5, with TRBD2 as a possible D gene (5 bases). This CDR3 is built from 15 residues. Germline-derived CDR1 and CDR2 are SGHRS and YFSETQ. Here the CDR3 DNA reads TGCGCCAGCAGCTTGAGTACGAGGGATCAAGAGACCCGGTACTTC. Protein sequence: CASSLSTRDQETRYF. The full variable domain, in which reference TRBV5-1 and TRBJ2-5 provide the parts outside the CDR3, is KAGVTQTPRYLIKTRGQQVTLSCSPISGHRSVSWYQQTPGQGLQFLFEYFSETQRNKGNFPGRFSGRQFSNSRSEMNVSTLELGDSALYLCASSLSTRDQETRYFGPGTRLLVL.

Regarding this clonotype: The conserved final phenylalanine or tryptophan is absent from the CDR3, which likely points to a read error. V gene TRBV3-1 combines with J gene TRBJ2-3; 11 bases align to TRBD2. CDR1 and CDR2 (germline): LGHDT, YNNKEL (reference sequence). J gave up 2 bases and V 1 base, and 2 bases lay outside the gene matches. The CDR3 sequence is 16 residues long. In DNA, the CDR3 is TGTGCCAGCAGCCAAGTAGCGGGGGGGATCACAGATACGCAGTATTGT. Its protein is CASSQVAGGITDTQYC.

This clonotype was seen at least ten times. The chain carries TRBV7-2 and TRBJ2-5; D remains unclear. V shed 5 bases and J shed 5 bases, with 12 bases lying between them. CDR1 is SGHTA and CDR2 is FQGNSA in the germline V gene. The CDR3 totals 13 residues. The CDR3: CASSPRPGETQYF. Here the CDR3 DNA reads TGTGCCAGCAGCCCCCGACCTGGCGAGACCCAGTACTTC. Variable domain in full (rest from reference TRBV7-2 and TRBJ2-5): GAGVSQSPSNKVTEKGKDVELRCDPISGHTALYWYRQSLGQGLEFLIYFQGNSAPDKSGLPSDRFSAERTGGSVSTLTIQRTQQEDSAVYLCASSPRPGETQYFGPGTRLLVL.

This clonotype was seen only a few times. The V and J genes are TRBV12-5 and TRBJ2-1; maybe TRBD1 (5 bases). V shed 7 bases and J shed 7 bases, with 14 bases lying between them. The CDR3 spans 13 residues. From germline, CDR1 is LGHNT and CDR2 FRNRAP. CDR3 nucleotide sequence: TGTGCTAGTGCCTGGGGCAATCGGAATGAGCAGTTCTTC. The encoded protein is CASAWGNRNEQFF.

This clonotype was picked up many times. The chain has TRBV20-1 and TRBJ2-5, with 8 nucleotides matching TRBD2. Looked up from germline, CDR1 is DFQATT and CDR2 is SNEGSKA (reference sequence). The CDR3 extends over 14 amino acids. V shed 0 bases and J 4 bases; nucleotides not matched to a gene: 4. Here the CDR3 DNA reads TGCAGTGCTAGAGATCGGGGGGGCGCAGAGACCCAGTACTTC. Amino acid sequence: CSARDRGGAETQYF.

On this clonotype itself: Relative to the germline gene, one junction end is altered; a read error may explain this. The chain has TRBV7-2 and TRBJ2-5; 10 nucleotides agree with TRBD2. Near its end, the DNA agrees better with TRBJ2-7, so the J call may be wrong. The CDR3 sequence is 14 residues long. The germline V gene encodes CDR1 SGHTA and CDR2 FQGNSA. The CDR3 DNA is TGTGCCAACAGCTTCGGTAGCGGGGGGTACGAGCAGTACTTC. Translation gives CANSFGSGGYEQYF.

The genes are TRBV5-6 and TRBJ2-1; 16 bases fit TRBD2. Germline V gives CDR1 SGHDT, CDR2 YYEEEE. The J segment lost 0 bases and the V segment lost 3 bases, leaving 6 bases of the junction unmatched. CDR3 length equals 19 residues. As DNA, the CDR3 is TGTGCCAGCAGCTCGGGACTAGCGGGAGGGCCAAGCTCCTACAATGAGCAGTTCTTC. Its protein is CASSSGLAGGPSSYNEQFF.

This clonotype appeared many times. The J gene is TRBJ2-6, the V gene TRBV4-3; D might be TRBD2 (6 bases). The ends were cut back, 0 bases at V and 0 bases at J, with 9 bases in the middle. CDR1 is LGHNA, CDR2 YSLEER, per germline. The length of the CDR3 is 17 residues. The DNA of the CDR3 is TGCGCCAGCAGCCAAGATCCGGGACTCTCTGGGGCCAACGTCCTGACTTTC. Protein sequence: CASSQDPGLSGANVLTF.

This clonotype was found many times. The rearrangement uses TRBV7-9 and TRBJ2-7; no definite D call. Trimming shortened V by 5 bases and J by 9 bases, and 11 bases separated the two germline ends. This CDR3 is built from 11 residues. CDR1 is SEHNR and CDR2 is FQNEAQ in the germline V gene (reference sequence). The CDR3 is CASSDRRMQYF. The DNA for the CDR3 is TGTGCCAGCAGCGACCGACGGATGCAGTACTTC.

Note on this clonotype: Given a much more abundant clone one base away, this may be a read error. This chain joins TRBV20-1 and TRBJ2-1; maybe TRBD1 (6 bases). Germline CDR1 and CDR2: DFQATT and SNEGSKA (reference sequence). V lost 7 bases and J lost 10, with 20 bases in between. The CDR3 totals 13 residues. The DNA of the CDR3 is TGCAGTGTACACCCATACCAGGGGTACGAGCAGTTCTTC. Encoded protein: CSVHPYQGYEQFF.

Ten or more counts support this clonotype. V usage is TRBV15 and J usage is TRBJ2-3, with D perhaps given as TRBD1 or TRBD2 (5 bases each). There are 15 residues in the CDR3. V was trimmed by 0 bases and J by 6 bases, leaving 13 bases between them. Looked up from germline, CDR1 is LNHNV and CDR2 is YYDKDF (reference sequence). CDR3 DNA: TGTGCCACCAGCAGAGATCGGGGCACGAGGGATACGCAGTATTTT. It encodes CATSRDRGTRDTQYF.

This clonotype was seen more than once but under ten times. CDR3 nucleotide sequence: TGCAGTGCTAGGGCCAGGGGGCAGGTTCTGGGCGGAGAGACCCAGTACTTC. This sequence encodes CSARARGQVLGGETQYF. J is TRBJ2-5 and V is TRBV20-1, with 8 bases lining up with TRBD1. The J segment lost 4 bases and the V segment lost 3 bases, leaving 16 bases of the junction unmatched. The CDR3 is 17 amino acids. Germline V gene sequence: CDR1 DFQATT, CDR2 SNEGSKA (reference sequence).

Only a few counts were recorded for this clonotype. The chain is built from TRBV7-2 and TRBJ1-5; no reliable D call. Germline-derived CDR1 and CDR2 are SGHTA and FQGNSA. The CDR3 spans 13 residues. Trimming took 3 bases from V and 6 from J, leaving 9 bases between them. Here the CDR3 reads CTSSFREGQPQHF. DNA for the CDR3: TGTACCAGCAGCTTTAGGGAGGGTCAGCCCCAGCATTTT. Looking up the rest from reference TRBV7-2 and TRBJ1-5 gives the full variable domain: GAGVSQSPSNKVTEKGKDVELRCDPISGHTALYWYRQSLGQGLEFLIYFQGNSAPDKSGLPSDRFSAERTGGSVSTLTIQRTQQEDSAVYLCTSSFREGQPQHFGDGTRLSIL.

This clonotype was seen a handful of times. Given a much more abundant clone one base away, this may be a read error. For the CDR3, the DNA is TGTGCCAGCAGTTACCCGGACAGCGGCTACGAGCAGTACTTC. This translates into CASSYPDSGYEQYF. This chain connects TRBV6-2 or TRBV6-3 to TRBJ2-7, with a tentative D call TRBD1 (6 bases). The germline V and J ends were trimmed by 2 bases and 3 bases, with 11 bases remaining between them. This CDR3 spans 14 amino acids. Looked up from germline, CDR1 is MNHEY and CDR2 is SVGEGT.

The chain is built from TRBV6-5 and TRBJ1-1; 7 bases are a match to TRBD1. The length of the CDR3 is 13 residues. The germline gives CDR1 MNHEY, CDR2 SVGAGI. V trimming: 2 bases; J trimming: 4 bases; junction bases outside the gene matches: 1. This CDR3 is CASSYGTVTEAFF. CDR3 nucleotides: TGTGCCAGCAGTTACGGGACAGTCACTGAAGCTTTCTTT.

This clonotype came up a few times. This chain links TRBV4-2 with TRBJ2-5, with TRBD2 as a possible D gene (6 bases). CDR1 and CDR2 from the germline V gene are LGHNA and YNFKEQ. Trimming stripped 4 bases from V and 3 bases from J, with 15 bases between. This CDR3 comprises 15 residues. The CDR3 spells CASSRDSLGEETQYF. CDR3 DNA sequence: TGTGCCAGCAGCCGGGACTCCCTGGGTGAAGAGACCCAGTACTTC.